The source of this T cell receptor (beta chain) is a study of cytomegalovirus exposure and HLA in healthy donors. Notes on the study in general: Many donors shared some public TCRs, even though most TCR sequences were rare. Overall, about 160 TCR beta chains were annotated as cytomegalovirus-associated.

As for this clone: Its antigen is as yet unknown.

It was the roughly 130-subject validation cohort, separate from the approximately 680-subject first cohort, to which the donors belonged. Generated by immunoSEQ multiplex PCR, the TCRdb table keeps only in-frame clones and is missing some. The sample lists 120,000 to 150,000 clones; roughly 89% were seen once. Sequencing input: PBMCs. The receptor's source is a woman between 18 and 30 years old in good health and CMV-seropositive.

The CDR3, as DNA: TGTGCCAGCAGTTACTCGACTAGCGGGTTATACGAGCAGTACTTC. This sequence encodes CASSYSTSGLYEQYF. This chain links TRBV6-5 with TRBJ2-7; 10 bases fit TRBD2. V shed 0 bases and J 4 bases; nucleotides not matched to a gene: 3. The CDR3 has 15 residues. Germline CDR1 is MNHEY and CDR2 is SVGAGI.